This T cell receptor (beta chain) stems from a study of T cell responses to AZD1222 COVID-19 vaccine. The overall study: Second-dose intervals near 4 or 12 weeks were combined.

Overall study findings and caveats: Vaccine-related CD4 TCRs covered spike, predominating at 160-218 and 743-854.

Assay used: immunoSEQ multiplex PCR; TCRdb lists only in-frame clones, some missing. The sample lists more than 90,000 clones; approximately 90% were seen once. A word on this clone: The antigen remains unidentified.

Sequencing used peripheral blood, obtained on day 0 of AZD1222 vaccination. The sequence was collected from an adult in good health.

As DNA, the CDR3 is TGTGCCAGCAGCTTAGCGCTCTCCCGGGGGGGCTACAATGAGCAGTTCTTC. It encodes CASSLALSRGGYNEQFF. V is TRBV7-2 and J is TRBJ2-1; 8 positions match TRBD2. The trim removed 0 bases at V and 3 bases at J, leaving 7 bases unmatched. Germline assignment: CDR1 SGHTA and CDR2 FQGNSA. This CDR3 contains 17 residues. The full variable domain, rest sourced from reference TRBV7-2 and TRBJ2-1, is GAGVSQSPSNKVTEKGKDVELRCDPISGHTALYWYRQSLGQGLEFLIYFQGNSAPDKSGLPSDRFSAERTGGSVSTLTIQRTQQEDSAVYLCASSLALSRGGYNEQFFGPGTRLTVL.